A selection of T cell receptor beta chains follows, all from one sample in a study of blood T cell repertoires in COVID-19. Measured with immunoSEQ multiplex PCR; TCRdb has only the in-frame clones, and not every one. Of tens of thousands of clones in the sample, around nine tenths were seen once. Sequenced material: peripheral blood. These receptors came from a woman aged 60-70 years with COVID-19, enrolled during active disease. CDR3s include the opening cysteine and the closing phenylalanine or tryptophan. A D gene is named only where the DNA matches it firmly. Some rows have no size entry. The others give once, few or many, or a class for an expanded clone.

abundance: .
j_gene: TRBJ2-2
v_gene: TRBV4-2
d_gene: .
CDR3nt: TGTGCCAGCAGCCAAAACCCAGGGCCCGGGGAGCTGTTTTTT
CDR3aa: CASSQNPGPGELFF

abundance: .
j_gene: TRBJ1-2
v_gene: TRBV3-1/TRBV3-2
d_gene: TRBD1
CDR3nt: TGTGCCAGCAGCCTCTCCATGGCAGGGGGTGGCTACACCTTC
CDR3aa: CASSLSMAGGGYTF

abundance: .
j_gene: TRBJ2-1
v_gene: TRBV30
d_gene: .
CDR3nt: TGTGCCTGGAGTGAATTAAACAATGAGCAGTTCTTC
CDR3aa: CAWSELNNEQFF

abundance: .
j_gene: TRBJ1-3
v_gene: TRBV29-1
d_gene: .
CDR3nt: TGCAGCGTCACAGACAGGAGCTCTGGAAACACCATATATTTT
CDR3aa: CSVTDRSSGNTIYF

abundance: .
j_gene: TRBJ2-1
v_gene: TRBV11-3
d_gene: .
CDR3nt: TGTGCCAGCAGCTTCGGTCTAGCAGGTAGCGGTGAGCAGTTCTTC
CDR3aa: CASSFGLAGSGEQFF

abundance: .
j_gene: TRBJ1-2
v_gene: TRBV5-1
d_gene: .
CDR3nt: TGCGCCAGCAGCTCCACAGGCGCGGGGATATATGGCTACACCTTC
CDR3aa: CASSSTGAGIYGYTF

abundance: .
j_gene: TRBJ1-1
v_gene: TRBV5-1
d_gene: .
CDR3nt: TGCGCCAGCAGCCGCAAATCGGGGGGCGGACCTGAAGCTTTCTTT
CDR3aa: CASSRKSGGGPEAFF

abundance: .
j_gene: TRBJ2-1
v_gene: TRBV10-2
d_gene: TRBD2
CDR3nt: TGCGCCAGCAGTGAATCCCCTAGCGGGAGAGGTGAGCAGTTCTTC
CDR3aa: CASSESPSGRGEQFF

abundance: .
j_gene: TRBJ1-1
v_gene: TRBV5-6
d_gene: .
CDR3nt: TGTGCCAGCAGCTTGGCCGGGGGGCCGGCTTTCTTT
CDR3aa: CASSLAGGPAFF

abundance: .
j_gene: TRBJ2-2
v_gene: TRBV29-1
d_gene: TRBD2
CDR3nt: TGCAGCGTTGATCGGCGGGAGTACACCGGGGAGCTGTTTTTT
CDR3aa: CSVDRREYTGELFF

abundance: few
j_gene: TRBJ2-7
v_gene: TRBV7-2
d_gene: .
CDR3nt: TGTGCCAGCAGCCCATCTGCGGTGAGCTCCTACGAGCAGTACTTC
CDR3aa: CASSPSAVSSYEQYF

abundance: .
j_gene: TRBJ1-1
v_gene: TRBV19
d_gene: .
CDR3nt: TGTGCCAGTAGTAGAGGACAGAAGTTACTTAACACTGAAGCTTTCTTT
CDR3aa: CASSRGQKLLNTEAFF

abundance: .
j_gene: TRBJ2-1
v_gene: TRBV12-3/TRBV12-4
d_gene: TRBD2
CDR3nt: TGTGCCAGCAGACTAGCGGTCAACCGGGGGCAGTTCTTC
CDR3aa: CASRLAVNRGQFF

abundance: .
j_gene: TRBJ1-2
v_gene: TRBV7-8
d_gene: .
CDR3nt: TGTGCCAGCAGCCCGGACTTTGGCTATGGCTACACCTTC
CDR3aa: CASSPDFGYGYTF

abundance: .
j_gene: TRBJ2-2
v_gene: TRBV19
d_gene: .
CDR3nt: TGTGCCAGTAGTTTTGACCGGGGCACCGGGGAGCTGTTTTTT
CDR3aa: CASSFDRGTGELFF

abundance: .
j_gene: TRBJ1-4
v_gene: TRBV18
d_gene: .
CDR3nt: TGTGCCAGCTCACCGGATACAAATACAGGGCTACCTAATGAAAAACTGTTTTTT
CDR3aa: CASSPDTNTGLPNEKLFF

abundance: .
j_gene: TRBJ2-7
v_gene: TRBV27
d_gene: .
CDR3nt: TGTGCCAGCAGCCCCGCAGGCCCTTACGAGCAGTACTTC
CDR3aa: CASSPAGPYEQYF

abundance: .
j_gene: TRBJ2-1
v_gene: TRBV30
d_gene: TRBD2
CDR3nt: TGTGCCTGGGGAATTCAAAGCGGGAGCTGGAATGAGCAGTTCTTC
CDR3aa: CAWGIQSGSWNEQFF

abundance: .
j_gene: TRBJ1-4
v_gene: TRBV9
d_gene: .
CDR3nt: TGTGCCAGCAGCGTAGAAGAAGGGGCTAATGAAAAACTGTTTTTT
CDR3aa: CASSVEEGANEKLFF

abundance: .
j_gene: TRBJ1-2
v_gene: TRBV19
d_gene: .
CDR3nt: TGTGCCAGTACCCCGGAGGGACGCGGAGAAGGCTACACCTTC
CDR3aa: CASTPEGRGEGYTF

abundance: once
j_gene: TRBJ1-1
v_gene: TRBV6-5
d_gene: TRBD1
CDR3nt: TGTGCCAGCAGTCGCAAAACAGGGGGGAACACTGAAGCTTTCTTT
CDR3aa: CASSRKTGGNTEAFF

abundance: .
j_gene: TRBJ2-2
v_gene: TRBV9
d_gene: TRBD2
CDR3nt: TGTGCCAGCAGCGTAGGGGCTAGCGGGACCACCGGGGAGCTGTTTTTT
CDR3aa: CASSVGASGTTGELFF

abundance: .
j_gene: TRBJ2-1
v_gene: TRBV9
d_gene: .
CDR3nt: TGTGCCAGCAGCCCAAGGGGTGGTAACAATGAGCAGTTCTTC
CDR3aa: CASSPRGGNNEQFF

abundance: few
j_gene: TRBJ2-3
v_gene: TRBV4-2
d_gene: TRBD2
CDR3nt: TGTGCCAGCAGCCCTAGCGGGAGGGGAGAGGATACGCAGTATTTT
CDR3aa: CASSPSGRGEDTQYF

abundance: .
j_gene: TRBJ2-1
v_gene: TRBV2
d_gene: TRBD1
CDR3nt: TGTGCCAGCAGCGACAGGGTTTCCTACAATGAGCAGTTCTTC
CDR3aa: CASSDRVSYNEQFF

abundance: .
j_gene: TRBJ2-7
v_gene: TRBV6-2/TRBV6-3
d_gene: TRBD2
CDR3nt: TGTGCCAGCAGTGATCACACTAGCGGGAGAGAGCTACGTCGCGAGCAGTACTTC
CDR3aa: CASSDHTSGRELRREQYF

abundance: .
j_gene: TRBJ2-7
v_gene: TRBV27
d_gene: TRBD2
CDR3nt: TGTGCCAGCAGTTTATTGCCCGGAGCGGGAGGAACCTACGAGCAGTACTTC
CDR3aa: CASSLLPGAGGTYEQYF

abundance: .
j_gene: TRBJ2-3
v_gene: TRBV9
d_gene: .
CDR3nt: TGTGCCAGCAGCGTAGGAGGGTCTAGCACAGATACGCAGTATTTT
CDR3aa: CASSVGGSSTDTQYF

abundance: .
j_gene: TRBJ2-2
v_gene: TRBV27
d_gene: TRBD2
CDR3nt: TGTGCCAGCAGTTTAGGGCGGGGGGCGAACACCGGGGAGCTGTTTTTT
CDR3aa: CASSLGRGANTGELFF

abundance: .
j_gene: TRBJ2-3
v_gene: TRBV9
d_gene: TRBD2
CDR3nt: TGTGCCAGCAGCCCAGGGACTAGCGGGAGCACAGATACGCAGTATTTT
CDR3aa: CASSPGTSGSTDTQYF

abundance: .
j_gene: TRBJ2-1
v_gene: TRBV25-1
d_gene: TRBD2
CDR3nt: TGTGCCAGCAATCTACTAGCGGGATACAATGAGCAGTTCTTC
CDR3aa: CASNLLAGYNEQFF

abundance: .
j_gene: TRBJ1-2
v_gene: TRBV4-2
d_gene: TRBD1
CDR3nt: TGTGCCAGCAGCGGGGACAGGGGTCGTAACTATGGCTACACCTTC
CDR3aa: CASSGDRGRNYGYTF

abundance: .
j_gene: TRBJ1-4
v_gene: TRBV6-1
d_gene: .
CDR3nt: TGTGCCAGCAGTGAAAAGGCAGGGAGGAGGGATGAAAAACTGTTTTTT
CDR3aa: CASSEKAGRRDEKLFF

abundance: .
j_gene: TRBJ2-7
v_gene: TRBV11-2
d_gene: TRBD1
CDR3nt: TGTGCCAGCAGCTTAGAGGGACAGAGGCCTGGCGAGCAGTACTTC
CDR3aa: CASSLEGQRPGEQYF

abundance: .
j_gene: TRBJ1-1
v_gene: TRBV5-4
d_gene: .
CDR3nt: TGTGCCAGCAGCTTGGCCCAGGGATGGACTGAAGCTTTCTTT
CDR3aa: CASSLAQGWTEAFF

abundance: .
j_gene: TRBJ1-1
v_gene: TRBV2
d_gene: .
CDR3nt: TGTGCCAGCAGTGTGAAGGGCGCGGGCACTGAAGCTTTCTTT
CDR3aa: CASSVKGAGTEAFF

abundance: .
j_gene: TRBJ1-3
v_gene: TRBV18
d_gene: .
CDR3nt: TGTGCCAGCTCACCAGGGCGCCGTCGCTCTGGAAACACCATATATTTT
CDR3aa: CASSPGRRRSGNTIYF

abundance: once
j_gene: TRBJ1-1
v_gene: TRBV6-5
d_gene: TRBD1
CDR3nt: TGTGCCAGCAGCCCGCTCAGGGGGTTTGAGTCTGAAGCTTTCTTT
CDR3aa: CASSPLRGFESEAFF

abundance: .
j_gene: TRBJ1-1
v_gene: TRBV5-1
d_gene: .
CDR3nt: TGCGCCAGCAGCTTGGTGCCGGGACAAAATGAAGCTTTCTTT
CDR3aa: CASSLVPGQNEAFF

abundance: .
j_gene: TRBJ2-7
v_gene: TRBV2
d_gene: TRBD1
CDR3nt: TGTGCCAACCGCCGGGACAGGTCCTACGAGCAGTACTTC
CDR3aa: CANRRDRSYEQYF

abundance: .
j_gene: TRBJ1-1
v_gene: TRBV7-2
d_gene: .
CDR3nt: TGTGCCAGCAGCCCAAGGACTGCAATGAACACTGAAGCTTTCTTT
CDR3aa: CASSPRTAMNTEAFF

abundance: .
j_gene: TRBJ1-5
v_gene: TRBV11-1
d_gene: .
CDR3nt: TGTGCCAGCAGCAGGGGGGGGTTCGGGCAGCCCCAGCATTTT
CDR3aa: CASSRGGFGQPQHF

abundance: .
j_gene: TRBJ2-7
v_gene: TRBV18
d_gene: TRBD1
CDR3nt: TGTGCCAGCTCACGTGACAGGGGACCCTACGAGCAGTACTTC
CDR3aa: CASSRDRGPYEQYF

abundance: .
j_gene: TRBJ1-2
v_gene: TRBV7-2
d_gene: .
CDR3nt: TGTGCCAGCAGCTTAGTTGGAGTTGCCTCAAACGTCTATGGCTACACCTTC
CDR3aa: CASSLVGVASNVYGYTF

abundance: .
j_gene: TRBJ2-2
v_gene: TRBV14
d_gene: TRBD1
CDR3nt: TGTGCCAGCAGCCAAGTGAGGACAGGGGACACCGGGGAGCTGTTTTTT
CDR3aa: CASSQVRTGDTGELFF

abundance: once
j_gene: TRBJ2-1
v_gene: TRBV27
d_gene: .
CDR3nt: TGTGCCAGCAGTTTATGGGGGGAAGGTGAGCAGTTCTTC
CDR3aa: CASSLWGEGEQFF

abundance: .
j_gene: TRBJ2-3
v_gene: TRBV19
d_gene: .
CDR3nt: TGTGCCAGTGGACGCCCCAGGGGGGAACCTAGCACAGATACGCAGTATTTT
CDR3aa: CASGRPRGEPSTDTQYF

abundance: .
j_gene: TRBJ1-1
v_gene: TRBV12-3/TRBV12-4
d_gene: .
CDR3nt: TGTGCCAGCAGTTTTTCTAAGACTGAAGCTTTCTTT
CDR3aa: CASSFSKTEAFF

abundance: once
j_gene: TRBJ1-5
v_gene: TRBV28
d_gene: TRBD1
CDR3nt: TGTGCCAGCAGCCAAGGACAGGGGGGAATTCGCCCCCAGCATTTT
CDR3aa: CASSQGQGGIRPQHF

abundance: .
j_gene: TRBJ1-2
v_gene: TRBV19
d_gene: TRBD1
CDR3nt: TGTGCCAGTAGCCCTACCGGGACAGGCTATTCCGACTATGGCTACACCTTC
CDR3aa: CASSPTGTGYSDYGYTF

abundance: .
j_gene: TRBJ1-4
v_gene: TRBV11-3
d_gene: .
CDR3nt: TGTGCCAGCACACATCACGGACGGGGGGAATATGAAAAACTGTTTTTT
CDR3aa: CASTHHGRGEYEKLFF

abundance: .
j_gene: TRBJ1-5
v_gene: TRBV4-1
d_gene: TRBD1
CDR3nt: TGCGCCAGCAGCCAAGATCCCAGACAGGGTTTTGGCAATCAGCCCCAGCATTTT
CDR3aa: CASSQDPRQGFGNQPQHF

abundance: .
j_gene: TRBJ2-7
v_gene: TRBV6-6
d_gene: TRBD1
CDR3nt: TGTGCCAGCAGTTACGGGACAGGGGTCCACGAGCAGTACTTC
CDR3aa: CASSYGTGVHEQYF